Listed below are T cell receptor beta chains from one sample, sequenced in a study of blood T cell repertoires in COVID-19. Generated by immunoSEQ multiplex PCR, the TCRdb table keeps only in-frame clones and is missing some. In the table there are approximately 29,000 clones, approximately 81% of which are singletons. Sequences were obtained from peripheral blood. Receptor source: a woman aged 60-75 years with acute or convalescent COVID-19. The CDR3 runs from the conserved cysteine through the conserved F or W. The D gene is left open where the match is weak. The size field is filled for only some rows; it gives once, few, many or a size class.

NA | NA | 15 | TRBJ1-1 | TRBV7-2 | CASSLAQGPRGKAFF | TGTGCCAGCAGCTTAGCCCAGGGCCCGCGGGGCAAGGCTTTCTTT
NA | NA | 17 | TRBJ2-5 | TRBV18 | CASSPSITVRAQETQYF | TGTGCCAGCTCACCAAGTATTACAGTGAGGGCACAAGAGACCCAGTACTTC
NA | NA | 15 | TRBJ2-3 | TRBV2 | CASSDADSQGYTQYF | TGTGCCAGCAGTGACGCGGACAGTCAAGGGTATACGCAGTATTTT
TRBD2 | NA | 15 | TRBJ2-3 | TRBV5-1 | CASSFTGGSTDTQYF | TGCGCCAGCAGCTTTACGGGGGGGAGCACAGATACGCAGTATTTT
NA | NA | 14 | TRBJ1-5 | TRBV18 | CASSPLGGSQPQHF | TGTGCCAGCTCACCGTTGGGAGGGAGTCAGCCCCAGCATTTT
NA | NA | 13 | TRBJ2-2 | TRBV18 | CASSPRATGELFF | TGTGCCAGCTCACCACGAGCCACCGGGGAGCTGTTTTTT
TRBD1 | NA | 14 | TRBJ2-5 | TRBV12-5 | CASGLGQIQETQYF | TGTGCTAGTGGCCTGGGACAGATACAAGAGACCCAGTACTTC
TRBD1 | NA | 15 | TRBJ1-5 | TRBV28 | CASSIPGQSNQPQHF | TGTGCCAGCAGCATTCCGGGACAGAGCAATCAGCCCCAGCATTTT
NA | NA | 15 | TRBJ1-2 | TRBV12-5 | CASGLAGTRGYGYTF | TGTGCTAGTGGTTTGGCGGGGACTAGGGGGTATGGCTACACCTTC
NA | NA | 15 | TRBJ2-4 | TRBV20-1 | CSASKVISLLNIQYF | TGCAGTGCTAGTAAAGTCATTTCTTTACTAAACATTCAGTACTTC
TRBD1 | NA | 11 | TRBJ2-7 | TRBV29-1 | CSVGQGKEQYF | TGCAGCGTGGGACAGGGTAAAGAGCAGTACTTC
TRBD1 | NA | 16 | TRBJ1-2 | TRBV5-4 | CASSLETGQAAYGYTF | TGTGCCAGCAGCTTGGAAACGGGACAGGCCGCCTATGGCTACACCTTC
TRBD2 | NA | 16 | TRBJ2-3 | TRBV4-1 | CASSRHSGGFTDTQYF | TGCGCCAGCAGCCGACATAGCGGGGGTTTTACAGATACGCAGTATTTT
TRBD1 | NA | 14 | TRBJ1-2 | TRBV5-1 | CASSIRTGNYGYTF | TGCGCCAGCAGCATAAGGACAGGGAACTATGGCTACACCTTC
TRBD1 | NA | 15 | TRBJ2-7 | TRBV5-5 | CASSLDGQGRYEQYF | TGTGCCAGCAGCTTGGACGGACAGGGGCGCTACGAGCAGTACTTC
TRBD1 | NA | 16 | TRBJ2-1 | TRBV18 | CASSPGTGAAYNEQFF | TGTGCCAGCTCACCGGGGACAGGCGCTGCCTACAATGAGCAGTTCTTC
NA | NA | 16 | TRBJ2-2 | TRBV28 | CASSSWGRKNTGELFF | TGTGCCAGCAGTAGTTGGGGCCGTAAGAACACCGGGGAGCTGTTTTTT
NA | NA | 18 | TRBJ2-2 | TRBV4-1 | CASSQPRDKSANTGELFF | TGCGCCAGCAGCCAGCCCCGGGACAAATCCGCGAACACCGGGGAGCTGTTTTTT
NA | NA | 17 | TRBJ1-6 | TRBV7-8 | CASSVDSHSSYNSPLHF | TGTGCCAGCAGTGTGGACAGTCACAGCTCCTATAATTCACCCCTCCACTTT
NA | few | 14 | TRBJ1-2 | TRBV5-1 | CASSLGSSQKGYTF | TGCGCCAGCAGCTTGGGTAGCTCTCAGAAGGGCTACACCTTC
NA | NA | 14 | TRBJ2-5 | TRBV5-1 | CASSFGDWGETQYF | TGCGCCAGCAGCTTCGGGGATTGGGGAGAGACCCAGTACTTC
NA | NA | 13 | TRBJ1-2 | TRBV10-2 | CASSESRSYGYTF | TGCGCCAGCAGTGAGTCGCGGAGCTATGGCTACACCTTC
NA | NA | 16 | TRBJ2-1 | TRBV24-1 | CATSDSEADSYNEQFF | TGTGCCACCAGTGATTCCGAGGCGGACTCCTACAATGAGCAGTTCTTC
TRBD2 | NA | 14 | TRBJ2-7 | TRBV7-9 | CASKGGTSDLVQYF | TGTGCCAGCAAAGGTGGGACTAGCGACCTGGTGCAGTACTTC
NA | NA | 18 | TRBJ1-6 | TRBV5-6 | CASSLGGDPSSYNSPLHF | TGTGCCAGCAGCTTGGGGGGGGACCCGAGCTCCTATAATTCACCCCTCCACTTT
TRBD2 | NA | 15 | TRBJ2-5 | TRBV6-1 | CASSEGYSGRETQYF | TGTGCCAGCAGTGAAGGTTATAGCGGGAGGGAGACCCAGTACTTC
TRBD2 | few | 16 | TRBJ2-7 | TRBV14 | CASSQVRRGGYYEQYF | TGTGCCAGCAGCCAAGTCCGGCGGGGGGGATACTACGAGCAGTACTTC
NA | NA | 15 | TRBJ1-5 | TRBV28 | CASRVGAPSNQPQHF | TGTGCCAGCAGAGTAGGGGCGCCGAGCAATCAGCCCCAGCATTTT
NA | NA | 14 | TRBJ1-1 | TRBV30 | CAYRGKWLNTEAFF | TGTGCCTACCGGGGGAAATGGTTGAACACTGAAGCTTTCTTT
TRBD2 | NA | 15 | TRBJ2-5 | TRBV5-1 | CASSIGLGFQETQYF | TGCGCCAGCAGCATAGGACTAGGATTCCAAGAGACCCAGTACTTC
TRBD1 | NA | 15 | TRBJ1-1 | TRBV29-1 | CSVPGQAMGNTEAFF | TGCAGCGTTCCGGGACAGGCGATGGGGAACACTGAAGCTTTCTTT
NA | NA | 15 | TRBJ1-2 | TRBV7-8 | CASSLNQRGGYGYTF | TGTGCCAGCAGCTTAAACCAAAGAGGGGGTTATGGCTACACCTTC
TRBD1 | NA | 14 | TRBJ1-1 | TRBV5-1 | CASSLRTGVTEAFF | TGCGCCAGCAGCCTACGGACAGGGGTAACTGAAGCTTTCTTT
NA | NA | 14 | TRBJ2-1 | TRBV30 | CAWDTGLAYNEQFF | TGTGCCTGGGATACAGGGTTAGCCTACAATGAGCAGTTCTTC
NA | NA | 13 | TRBJ1-2 | TRBV3-1/TRBV3-2 | CASSQNRAYGYTF | TGTGCCAGCAGCCAAAACAGGGCCTATGGCTACACCTTC
TRBD2 | NA | 15 | TRBJ2-1 | TRBV2 | CASRLISGGLNEQFF | TGTGCCAGCAGATTAATTTCGGGGGGGTTGAATGAGCAGTTCTTC
TRBD1 | once | 15 | TRBJ1-5 | TRBV7-2 | CASSPRTGGVQPQHF | TGTGCCAGCAGCCCAAGGACAGGGGGCGTTCAGCCCCAGCATTTT
TRBD1 | NA | 15 | TRBJ1-4 | TRBV7-8 | CASSLGRTGGEKLFF | TGTGCCAGCAGCTTAGGACGGACAGGGGGAGAAAAACTGTTTTTT